What follows describes a single T cell receptor (beta chain). The CDR3 spans 14 residues. Germline V gene lookup returns CDR1 SGHDN and CDR2 FVKESK. V was clipped by 3 bases and J by 4 bases, with 12 bases between them. TCRdb keeps only in-frame clones here, not all; method: immunoSEQ multiplex PCR. Seen here are approximately 96,000 clones, around nine tenths observed once, and the top ten hold around 3%. These data belong to a study of blood T cell repertoires in COVID-19. The sequence was collected from an elderly woman with acute or convalescent COVID-19. Source material: peripheral blood. The chain combines TRBV14 with TRBJ2-5; D remains ambiguous. The CDR3: CASSHLSPGETQYF. DNA for the CDR3: TGTGCCAGCAGCCATTTATCCCCGGGAGAGACCCAGTACTTC. Variable domain in full (rest from reference TRBV14 and TRBJ2-5): EAGVTQFPSHSVIEKGQTVTLRCDPISGHDNLYWYRRVMGKEIKFLLHFVKESKQDESGMPNNRFLAERTGGTYSTLKVQPAELEDSGVYFCASSHLSPGETQYFGPGTRLLVL.